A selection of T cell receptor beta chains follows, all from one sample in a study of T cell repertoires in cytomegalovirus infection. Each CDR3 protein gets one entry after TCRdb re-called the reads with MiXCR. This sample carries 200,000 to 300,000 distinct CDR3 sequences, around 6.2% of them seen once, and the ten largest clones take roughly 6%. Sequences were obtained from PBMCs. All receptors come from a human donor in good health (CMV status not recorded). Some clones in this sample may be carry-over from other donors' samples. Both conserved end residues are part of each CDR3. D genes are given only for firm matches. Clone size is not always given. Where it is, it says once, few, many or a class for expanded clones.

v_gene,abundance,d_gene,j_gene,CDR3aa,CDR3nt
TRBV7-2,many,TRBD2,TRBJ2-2,CASSLATGGTGELFF,TGTGCCAGCAGCTTAGCAACCGGGGGGACCGGGGAGCTGTTTTTT
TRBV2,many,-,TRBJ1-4,CASSEADEKLFF,TGTGCCAGCAGTGAAGCGGATGAAAAACTGTTTTTT
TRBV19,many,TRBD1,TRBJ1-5,CASSNLRQGRNQPQHF,TGTGCCAGTAGTAATTTGCGACAGGGACGTAATCAGCCCCAGCATTTT
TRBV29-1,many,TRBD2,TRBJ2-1,CSVGLAGGNEQFF,TGCAGCGTTGGACTAGCGGGAGGGAATGAGCAGTTCTTC
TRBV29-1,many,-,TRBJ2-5,CSVRQGQETQYF,TGCAGCGTTCGACAAGGCCAAGAGACCCAGTACTTC
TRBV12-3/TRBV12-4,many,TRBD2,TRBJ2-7,CASSFGGWSYEQYF,TGTGCCAGCAGCTTCGGGGGGTGGTCCTACGAGCAGTACTTC
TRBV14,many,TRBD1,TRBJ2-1,CASSRIQGASYNEQFF,TGTGCCAGCAGCCGGATCCAGGGGGCTTCCTACAATGAGCAGTTCTTC
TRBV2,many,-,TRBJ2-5,CASSKITTDQETQYF,TGTGCCAGCAGTAAGATTACGACGGACCAAGAGACCCAGTACTTC
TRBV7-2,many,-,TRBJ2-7,CASSPRSGPYEQYF,TGTGCCAGCAGCCCCCGGTCAGGTCCCTACGAGCAGTACTTC
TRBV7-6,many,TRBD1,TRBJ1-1,CASSSDTGTEFIMPEAFF,TGTGCCAGCAGCTCAGATACGGGGACAGAATTCATTATGCCTGAAGCTTTCTTT
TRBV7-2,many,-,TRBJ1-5,CASSPVADSNQPQHF,TGTGCCAGCAGCCCCGTAGCTGATAGCAATCAGCCCCAGCATTTT
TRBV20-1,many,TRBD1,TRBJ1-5,CSAPRQGVNQPQHF,TGCAGTGCACCCCGACAGGGGGTAAATCAGCCCCAGCATTTT
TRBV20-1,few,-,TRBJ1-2,CSAAQRATSGYTF,TGCAGTGCTGCACAGAGGGCTACCAGCGGCTACACCTTC
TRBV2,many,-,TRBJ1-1,CASSPEKGDNTEAFF,TGTGCCAGCAGTCCAGAAAAAGGGGACAACACTGAAGCTTTCTTT
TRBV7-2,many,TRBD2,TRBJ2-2,CASSLLARNTGELFF,TGTGCCAGCAGCCTACTAGCGAGGAACACCGGGGAGCTGTTTTTT
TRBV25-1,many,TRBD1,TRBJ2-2,CASSLSTGDTGELFF,TGTGCCAGCAGCCTTTCCACAGGGGACACCGGGGAGCTGTTTTTT
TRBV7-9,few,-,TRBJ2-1,CASSLEESEQFF,TGTGCCAGCAGCTTAGAGGAGAGTGAGCAGTTCTTC
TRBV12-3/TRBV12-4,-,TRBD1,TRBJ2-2,CASIQGQLNTGELFF,TGTGCCAGCATCCAGGGACAGTTGAACACCGGGGAGCTGTTTTTT
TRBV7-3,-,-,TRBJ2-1,CASSLYRPSFNNEQFF,TGTGCCAGCAGCTTATATCGTCCTAGCTTCAACAATGAGCAGTTCTTC
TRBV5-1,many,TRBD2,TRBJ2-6,CASSLTSRSRLAGGANVLTF,TGCGCCAGCAGCTTAACCTCAAGAAGCCGACTAGCTGGTGGGGCCAACGTCCTGACTTTC
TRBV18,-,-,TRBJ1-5,CASSHDRTQKPQHF,TGTGCCAGCTCACACGACAGGACCCAGAAGCCCCAGCATTTT
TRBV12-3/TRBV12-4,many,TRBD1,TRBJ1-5,CASSLRGQGDQPQHF,TGTGCCAGCAGTTTAAGGGGACAGGGGGATCAGCCCCAGCATTTT
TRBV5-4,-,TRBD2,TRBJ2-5,CASSLGRASGGQETQYF,TGTGCCAGCAGCTTGGGTCGGGCTAGCGGGGGACAAGAGACCCAGTACTTC
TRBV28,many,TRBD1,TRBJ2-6,CASGWTGPGANVLTF,TGTGCCAGCGGATGGACAGGGCCCGGGGCCAACGTCCTGACTTTC
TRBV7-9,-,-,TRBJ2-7,CASSPGSPYEQYF,TGTGCCAGCAGCCCAGGCAGTCCCTACGAGCAGTACTTC
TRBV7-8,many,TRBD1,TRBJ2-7,CASSLWGQGTYEQYF,TGTGCCAGCAGCCTCTGGGGACAGGGGACCTACGAGCAGTACTTC
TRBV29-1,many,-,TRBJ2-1,CSVDPTAYNEQFF,TGCAGCGTTGACCCCACCGCGTACAATGAGCAGTTCTTC
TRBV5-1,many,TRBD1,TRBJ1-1,CASSLGTGPTEAFF,TGCGCCAGCAGCTTGGGGACAGGGCCCACTGAAGCTTTCTTT
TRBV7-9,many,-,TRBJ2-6,CASSPVGGGSSGANVLTF,TGTGCCAGCAGTCCTGTCGGCGGAGGGAGCTCTGGGGCCAACGTCCTGACTTTC
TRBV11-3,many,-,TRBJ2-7,CASSLRGLSYEQYF,TGTGCCAGCAGCTTGCGGGGCCTTTCCTACGAGCAGTACTTC
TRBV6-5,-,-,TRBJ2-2,CASTGGSRTGELFF,TGTGCCAGCACAGGGGGGAGCCGAACCGGGGAGCTGTTTTTT
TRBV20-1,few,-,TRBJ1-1,CSARRRTPNTEAFF,TGCAGTGCTAGACGTCGGACACCTAATACTGAAGCTTTCTTT
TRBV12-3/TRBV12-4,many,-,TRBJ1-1,CASSVWGGEAFF,TGTGCCAGCAGTGTCTGGGGAGGCGAAGCTTTCTTT
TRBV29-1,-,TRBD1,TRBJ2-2,CSAGQVTNTGELFF,TGCAGCGCGGGACAGGTCACGAACACCGGGGAGCTGTTTTTT
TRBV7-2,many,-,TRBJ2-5,CASSLDSVKTQYF,TGTGCCAGCAGCTTAGATTCCGTTAAGACCCAGTACTTC
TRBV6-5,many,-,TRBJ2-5,CASSYQGPAETQYF,TGTGCCAGCAGTTACCAGGGCCCTGCGGAGACCCAGTACTTC
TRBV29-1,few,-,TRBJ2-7,CSVMNVSYEQYF,TGCAGCGTTATGAATGTTTCCTACGAGCAGTACTTC
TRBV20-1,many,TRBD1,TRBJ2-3,CRGFGQGPPDTQYF,TGCAGGGGATTCGGACAGGGTCCCCCAGATACGCAGTATTTT
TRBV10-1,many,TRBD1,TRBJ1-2,CASSEGNGGTVF,TGCGCCAGCAGTGAGGGTAATGGGGGGACAGTCTTC
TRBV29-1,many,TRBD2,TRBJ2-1,CSAARLAGGLNEQFF,TGCAGCGCTGCCCGACTAGCGGGGGGGCTGAATGAGCAGTTCTTC
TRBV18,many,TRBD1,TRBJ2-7,CASSPGTGASYEQYF,TGTGCCAGCTCACCGGGGACAGGGGCGTCCTACGAGCAGTACTTC
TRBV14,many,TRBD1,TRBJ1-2,CASSQLTGGRDGYTF,TGTGCCAGCAGCCAACTGACAGGGGGTAGAGATGGCTACACCTTC
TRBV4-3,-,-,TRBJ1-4,CASSQEWGLGEKLFF,TGCGCCAGCAGCCAAGAGTGGGGTTTGGGGGAAAAACTGTTTTTT
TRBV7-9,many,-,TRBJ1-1,CASSLGRGRGAFF,TGTGCCAGCAGCTTAGGAAGAGGGCGGGGAGCTTTCTTT
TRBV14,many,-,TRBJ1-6,CASSPGGHMDGSPLHF,TGTGCCAGCAGCCCCGGCGGGCATATGGATGGTTCACCCCTCCACTTT